This T cell receptor (beta chain) was obtained from a study of cytomegalovirus exposure and HLA in healthy donors. A multiplex PCR was run with 60 Vbeta primers and 13 Jbeta primers. Libraries were prepared by immunoSEQ multiplex PCR; TCRdb keeps only in-frame clonotypes and omits some of them. The profile shows some 130,000 clones, 60% to 85% of them singletons. Germline CDR1 reads KGHSH; CDR2 reads LQKENI. The V gene lost 3 bases and the J gene lost 2 bases, with 10 bases spanning the gap. There are 14 residues in the CDR3. The sample was PBMCs. The chain is built from TRBV18 and TRBJ1-2; D gene uncertain. The source of this sequence is a woman aged 40-49 years in good health and CMV-seronegative. In DNA, the CDR3 is TGTGCCAGCTCACCGAATAGCATAAACTATGGCTACACCTTC. Encoded protein: CASSPNSINYGYTF.